These T cell receptor beta chains were read from a single sample in a study of blood T cell repertoires in COVID-19. Profiled with immunoSEQ multiplex PCR; TCRdb holds only in-frame clones, not every one. The sample includes under 250,000 clones, roughly 83% of them seen just once. The sample taken for sequencing was peripheral blood. Receptors originate from a man older than 75 with acute or convalescent COVID-19. Each CDR3 is given with its conserved first and last residue. The D gene is left open where the match is weak. Expanded clones are given a class, and other clones once, few, many or no size at all.

>TRBV18|.|TRBJ2-5|TRBD1
CASSPRTGKETQYF
TGTGCCAGCTCACCTAGGACAGGGAAAGAGACCCAGTACTTC
>TRBV28|.|TRBJ2-1|TRBD2
CASWTSGPYNEQFF
TGTGCCAGTTGGACTAGCGGGCCCTACAATGAGCAGTTCTTC
>TRBV5-6|.|TRBJ1-2|TRBD1
CASVINGRGNYGYTF
TGTGCCAGCGTAATAAATGGCAGGGGGAACTATGGCTACACCTTC
>TRBV10-3|few|TRBJ2-5|TRBD2
CAISDERLAGGGETQYF
TGTGCCATCAGTGATGAGAGACTAGCGGGAGGGGGAGAGACCCAGTACTTC
>TRBV27|.|TRBJ1-4|.
CASSLRPRSNEKLFF
TGTGCCAGCAGTTTGAGGCCCCGGTCAAATGAAAAACTGTTTTTT
>TRBV3-1/TRBV3-2|.|TRBJ1-5|.
CASSPGGSNQPQHF
TGTGCCAGCAGCCCGGGAGGGAGCAATCAGCCCCAGCATTTT
>TRBV10-3|.|TRBJ2-2|.
CAISESLILNTGELFF
TGTGCCATCAGTGAGTCCCTCATACTTAACACCGGGGAGCTGTTTTTT
>TRBV7-2|.|TRBJ2-2|.
CASSLVGTQGRELFF
TGTGCCAGCAGCTTAGTAGGGACACAGGGCCGGGAGCTGTTTTTT
>TRBV19|.|TRBJ2-2|TRBD1
CASSGQGNTGELFF
TGTGCCAGTAGCGGACAGGGAAACACCGGGGAGCTGTTTTTT
>TRBV18|.|TRBJ2-5|.
CASSSGSQETQYF
TGTGCCAGCTCGTCAGGGTCCCAAGAGACCCAGTACTTC
>TRBV14|.|TRBJ2-7|TRBD2
CASSPVTGLAGEYEQYF
TGTGCCAGCAGCCCCGTGACGGGACTAGCGGGAGAGTACGAGCAGTACTTC
>TRBV29-1|.|TRBJ1-5|.
CSVGDQPQHF
TGCAGCGTTGGCGATCAGCCCCAGCATTTT
>TRBV2|.|TRBJ1-2|TRBD1
CASSPGQNYGYTF
TGTGCCAGCAGCCCGGGACAGAACTATGGCTACACCTTC
>TRBV29-1|.|TRBJ1-1|.
CSVVKPVRGHTEAFF
TGCAGCGTTGTTAAACCGGTTCGGGGTCACACTGAAGCTTTCTTT
>TRBV5-1|.|TRBJ2-3|TRBD2
CASSPGLAISDTQYF
TGCGCCAGCAGTCCGGGACTAGCAATTTCAGATACGCAGTATTTT
>TRBV19|once|TRBJ2-4|TRBD1
CASRGQGVSKNIQYF
TGTGCCAGTAGGGGACAGGGGGTCTCCAAAAACATTCAGTACTTC
>TRBV5-6|.|TRBJ2-7|.
CASSFLGATYEQYF
TGTGCCAGCAGCTTCTTGGGGGCGACCTACGAGCAGTACTTC
>TRBV28|.|TRBJ2-7|.
CASSLAGYEQYF
TGTGCCAGCAGCCTCGCCGGGTACGAGCAGTACTTC
>TRBV27|.|TRBJ2-1|TRBD1
CASSGQGQGPFF
TGTGCCAGCAGTGGACAGGGACAGGGGCCGTTCTTC
>TRBV18|.|TRBJ1-1|.
CASSPYLSDKHTEAFF
TGTGCCAGCTCACCCTATCTTTCGGACAAGCACACTGAAGCTTTCTTT
>TRBV10-2|once|TRBJ2-7|TRBD2
CASSFERGVIYEQYF
TGCGCCAGCAGTTTCGAGCGGGGGGTGATCTACGAGCAGTACTTC
>TRBV21-1|once|TRBJ2-3|.
CASSKGVPGEDEDTQYF
TGTGCCAGCAGCAAAGGGGTACCGGGAGAGGATGAAGATACGCAGTATTTT
>TRBV14|.|TRBJ2-5|.
CASSQGVQETQYF
TGTGCCAGCAGCCAAGGAGTCCAAGAGACCCAGTACTTC
>TRBV6-5|.|TRBJ1-4|.
CASRQSTGINEKLFF
TGTGCCAGCAGGCAAAGTACGGGGATTAATGAAAAACTGTTTTTT
>TRBV19|.|TRBJ1-4|TRBD1
CASRMTGQGLEKLFF
TGTGCCAGTCGGATGACGGGACAGGGGCTTGAAAAACTGTTTTTT
>TRBV6-5|.|TRBJ1-1|.
CASRWGQQNTEAFF
TGTGCCAGCAGGTGGGGACAACAGAACACTGAAGCTTTCTTT
>TRBV28|.|TRBJ1-5|.
CASSSGQRVSNQPQHF
TGTGCCAGCAGTTCAGGACAGAGAGTTAGCAATCAGCCCCAGCATTTT
>TRBV27|.|TRBJ1-1|TRBD1
CASRLQGYTEAFF
TGTGCCAGCAGGTTACAGGGGTATACTGAAGCTTTCTTT
>TRBV5-1|.|TRBJ2-1|.
CASSRGGLNEQFF
TGCGCCAGCAGCAGGGGGGGGCTCAATGAGCAGTTCTTC
>TRBV19|.|TRBJ1-1|TRBD1
CASSRQGAGTEAFF
TGTGCCAGTAGCCGTCAGGGGGCAGGCACTGAAGCTTTCTTT
>TRBV28|.|TRBJ1-3|.
CASSGVRNTIYF
TGTGCCAGCTCCGGGGTCAGAAACACCATATATTTT
>TRBV7-8|.|TRBJ1-2|.
CASSLVQGSGYTF
TGTGCCAGCAGCTTAGTCCAGGGAAGTGGCTACACCTTC
>TRBV19|few|TRBJ1-5|.
CASSPDRNNQPQHF
TGTGCCAGTAGTCCCGACAGGAACAATCAGCCCCAGCATTTT
>TRBV6-6|.|TRBJ2-7|.
CASSFGQLTPYEQYF
TGTGCCAGCAGTTTCGGACAGCTGACCCCCTACGAGCAGTACTTC
>TRBV7-9|.|TRBJ1-6|TRBD1
CASSRQGAASPLHF
TGTGCCAGCAGCCGACAGGGGGCAGCTTCACCCCTCCACTTT
>TRBV28|.|TRBJ2-5|.
CASSSRASGFVETQYF
TGTGCCAGCAGTTCAAGGGCTTCGGGGTTCGTAGAGACCCAGTACTTC
>TRBV15|.|TRBJ1-5|.
CATSRGPGRDQPQHF
TGTGCCACCAGCAGAGGGCCCGGGAGGGATCAGCCCCAGCATTTT
>TRBV5-4|.|TRBJ1-1|TRBD1
CASRSSTGGASEAFF
TGTGCCAGCAGGTCATCGACAGGGGGCGCTTCTGAAGCTTTCTTT
>TRBV12-3/TRBV12-4|.|TRBJ1-2|.
CASSISDYGYTF
TGTGCCAGCAGCATAAGCGATTATGGCTACACCTTC
>TRBV5-1|.|TRBJ1-4|.
CASSPGQHGTNEKLFF
TGCGCCAGCAGCCCGGGACAACATGGAACTAATGAAAAACTGTTTTTT
>TRBV5-1|once|TRBJ2-2|TRBD1
CASSQSWGQGSTGELFF
TGCGCCAGCAGCCAGAGTTGGGGACAGGGATCCACCGGGGAGCTGTTTTTT
>TRBV4-3|few|TRBJ2-7|.
CASSQGQVSSYEQYF
TGCGCCAGCAGCCAAGGACAGGTGAGCTCCTACGAGCAGTACTTC
>TRBV19|.|TRBJ1-1|.
CASSRGEWNTEAFF
TGTGCCAGTAGTCGGGGGGAATGGAACACTGAAGCTTTCTTT
>TRBV6-5|once|TRBJ2-1|TRBD2
CASSTTSGAYNEQFF
TGTGCCAGCAGTACGACTAGCGGGGCCTACAATGAGCAGTTCTTC
>TRBV5-1|.|TRBJ1-1|.
CASSHGQMGNTEAFF
TGCGCCAGCAGTCACGGACAGATGGGGAACACTGAAGCTTTCTTT
>TRBV3-1/TRBV3-2|.|TRBJ2-7|TRBD1
CASSQDRTGFPLPEQYF
TGTGCCAGCAGCCAAGATCGGACAGGGTTCCCACTACCTGAGCAGTACTTC
>TRBV19|once|TRBJ2-7|.
CASSTGHVSYEQYF
TGTGCCAGTAGTACCGGACATGTTTCCTACGAGCAGTACTTC